A selection of T cell receptor beta chains follows, all from one sample in a study of blood T cell repertoires in COVID-19. TCRdb's copy holds only in-frame clones and misses some; the assay was immunoSEQ multiplex PCR. The table records fewer than 200,000 clones, more than 75% of them present only once. The sample consisted of peripheral blood. These receptors were taken from a woman between 55 and 75 years old with COVID-19, enrolled during active disease. Both conserved end residues are part of each CDR3. A D gene is named only where the DNA matches it firmly. Where a row states a size, it is once, few, many or the class of an expanded clone; other rows omit it.

>TRBJ1-6|NA|NA|TRBV5-4
TGTGCCAGCAGCTCTGACACGGCGAATTCACCCCTCCACTTT
CASSSDTANSPLHF
>TRBJ1-4|NA|NA|TRBV21-1
TGTGCCAGCAGTTCGCGGACAGAGATAAATGAAAAACTGTTTTTT
CASSSRTEINEKLFF
>TRBJ1-1|NA|NA|TRBV15
TGTGCCACCAGCAGGTCAGGGGCGACTGAAGCTTTCTTT
CATSRSGATEAFF
>TRBJ2-1|TRBD2|NA|TRBV5-4
TGTGCCAGCAGCACCCCAGGGACTAGCGGGAGTAAGGAGCAGTTCTTC
CASSTPGTSGSKEQFF
>TRBJ2-1|TRBD2|NA|TRBV9
TGTGCCAGCAGCGTAGCCCCCGGACTAGCCACCAATGAGCAGTTCTTC
CASSVAPGLATNEQFF
>TRBJ2-7|TRBD1|NA|TRBV27
TGTGCCAGCAGTCTTACAGGGGGCTACGAGCAGTACTTC
CASSLTGGYEQYF
>TRBJ2-1|TRBD1|NA|TRBV7-7
TGTGCTAGCAGCTTTTCGACAGGGGGCAACCATGAGCAGTTCTTC
CASSFSTGGNHEQFF
>TRBJ1-1|TRBD1|NA|TRBV29-1
TGCAGCGTTGTGAGGGACAGGGGGGACACTGAAGCTTTCTTT
CSVVRDRGDTEAFF
>TRBJ2-1|NA|NA|TRBV7-8
TGTGCCAGCAGCCCTAGGAGTCTAGCTTATGAGCAGTTCTTC
CASSPRSLAYEQFF
>TRBJ1-4|NA|NA|TRBV5-1
TGCGCCAGCAGCCGGGCAGGAGGTAACGAAAAACTGTTTTTT
CASSRAGGNEKLFF
>TRBJ1-2|NA|NA|TRBV27
TGTGCCAGCAGCCAGAGGGAGTTTAACTATGGCTACACCTTC
CASSQREFNYGYTF
>TRBJ2-5|NA|once|TRBV3-1/TRBV3-2
TGTGCCAGCAGCCAAGATGCGGCTAGCCGAGGGACCCAGTACTTC
CASSQDAASRGTQYF
>TRBJ2-7|NA|NA|TRBV7-2
TGTGCCAGCAGCCGCTCCTACGAGCAGTACTTC
CASSRSYEQYF
>TRBJ2-3|NA|NA|TRBV5-6
TGTGCCAGCAGCGCTAGGCCAACAGATACGCAGTATTTT
CASSARPTDTQYF
>TRBJ2-1|TRBD1|once|TRBV6-5
TGTGCCAGCCACAGACAGGGCCCCTACAATGAGCAGTTCTTC
CASHRQGPYNEQFF
>TRBJ1-1|NA|NA|TRBV9
TGTGCCAGCAGCTCCCGTGGGGGGGGCTCCACTGAAGCTTTCTTT
CASSSRGGGSTEAFF
>TRBJ1-1|NA|NA|TRBV5-1
TGCGCCAGCAGCTTGGCAGGGGCCGCTCGCGGCACTGAAGCTTTCTTT
CASSLAGAARGTEAFF
>TRBJ2-5|TRBD1|NA|TRBV20-1
TGCAGTGCTAGTTCCGAGACAGGGAAAGGCGGAGAGACCCAGTACTTC
CSASSETGKGGETQYF
>TRBJ2-1|TRBD2|NA|TRBV7-2
TGTGCCAGCAGCTTATACCTAGCGGGAGGTTACAATGAGCAGTTCTTC
CASSLYLAGGYNEQFF
>TRBJ2-3|TRBD2|NA|TRBV9
TGTGCCAGCAGCGCAAGGACTAGCGCCCACACAGATACGCAGTATTTT
CASSARTSAHTDTQYF
>TRBJ2-5|TRBD2|NA|TRBV27
TGTGCCAGCAGTTTCGGCGGGAGAGGAGAACAGACCCAGTACTTC
CASSFGGRGEQTQYF
>TRBJ2-2|TRBD1|NA|TRBV7-9
TGTGCCAGCAGCCCTTCCGGGACAGGGGGCTCCGGGGAGCTGTTTTTT
CASSPSGTGGSGELFF
>TRBJ2-7|NA|once|TRBV12-3/TRBV12-4
TGTGCCAGCAGTGCGTCCGGGAGCTACGAGCAGTACTTC
CASSASGSYEQYF
>TRBJ1-4|TRBD1|once|TRBV19
TGTGCCAGTAGTCCCAGCAGGGGGCCGAATGAAAAACTGTTTTTT
CASSPSRGPNEKLFF
>TRBJ1-5|NA|NA|TRBV28
TGTGCCAGCAGTTTCGGGGTGGGTCAGCCCCAGCATTTT
CASSFGVGQPQHF
>TRBJ1-4|NA|NA|TRBV28
TGTGCCAGCAGCCCTAAGAACCCCACCGAAAAACTGTTTTTT
CASSPKNPTEKLFF
>TRBJ2-3|TRBD2|NA|TRBV19
TGTGCCAGTAGCCAGAGCGGGACTAGCACAGATACGCAGTATTTT
CASSQSGTSTDTQYF
>TRBJ1-1|NA|NA|TRBV5-5
TGTGCCAGCAGCTTGTTCTTACAGTCTAACACTGAAGCTTTCTTT
CASSLFLQSNTEAFF
>TRBJ1-5|NA|few|TRBV7-3
NA
CASSRRQGLVFWQPQHF
>TRBJ1-6|TRBD1|NA|TRBV19
TGTGCCAGTAGTATATCCCGGGACAGGGGGCTGAGTTCACCCCTCCACTTT
CASSISRDRGLSSPLHF
>TRBJ1-6|TRBD1|NA|TRBV5-1
TGCGCCAGCAGCTTGGACAGGGGGCGTTCACCCCTCCACTTT
CASSLDRGRSPLHF
>TRBJ2-2|TRBD2|NA|TRBV4-3
TGCGCCAGCAGCCGGCGACTAGCGGGAGTCGCGAACACCGGGGAGCTGTTTTTT
CASSRRLAGVANTGELFF
>TRBJ2-2|TRBD2|NA|TRBV7-3
TGTGCCAGCAGCTGGACGGGAGGGCCCAACACCGGGGAGCTGTTTTTT
CASSWTGGPNTGELFF
>TRBJ2-3|NA|few|TRBV6-2/TRBV6-3
TGTGCCAGCAGCCAGAGCGGTCTTAGCACAGATACGCAGTATTTT
CASSQSGLSTDTQYF
>TRBJ1-4|NA|NA|TRBV28
TGTGCCAGCACCCCGGCCCCAGGGGCTGGGACTAATGAAAAACTGTTTTTT
CASTPAPGAGTNEKLFF
>TRBJ2-7|NA|NA|TRBV5-1
TGCGCCAGCAGCTTGGCCCAACAGGCCTACGAGCAGTACTTC
CASSLAQQAYEQYF
>TRBJ1-4|NA|NA|TRBV25-1
TGTGCCAGCAGTGAAGGACGGGGGTTTGATGAAAAACTGTTTTTT
CASSEGRGFDEKLFF
>TRBJ1-1|TRBD1|few|TRBV28
TGTGCCAGCAGTCCCCGGACAGGGGGCCCGAACACTGAAGCTTTCTTT
CASSPRTGGPNTEAFF
>TRBJ1-2|TRBD1|NA|TRBV27
TGTGCCAGCAGGAGCAGGGGGGAGAACTATGGCTACACCTTC
CASRSRGENYGYTF
>TRBJ2-7|TRBD2|NA|TRBV5-4
TGTGCCAGCAGCCCCTCTAATCGCCTCGGCGGGAGCTACGAGCAGTACTTC
CASSPSNRLGGSYEQYF
>TRBJ1-1|TRBD1|NA|TRBV18
TGTGCCAGCCACCCAGGGGGGACCACTGAAGCTTTCTTT
CASHPGGTTEAFF